Listed below are T cell receptor beta chains from one sample, sequenced in a study of T cell responses to AZD1222 COVID-19 vaccine. The table came from immunoSEQ multiplex PCR; TCRdb's copy has only in-frame clones and leaves some out. The sample has 120,000 to 150,000 clones, around 90% seen once. This material consisted of peripheral blood, taken on day 0 of MenACWY control vaccination. All receptors come from an adult in good health. The CDR3 runs from the conserved cysteine through the conserved F or W. A D gene is named only where the DNA matches it firmly. The listing skips clone size in some rows; elsewhere it reads once, few, many or a size class.

J gene: TRBJ2-7; D gene: NA; clone size: NA; V gene: TRBV15; CDR3 protein: CATSSPRGGSSYEQYF; CDR3 DNA: TGTGCCACCAGCTCCCCCCGTGGAGGGAGCTCCTACGAGCAGTACTTC
J gene: TRBJ2-5; D gene: NA; clone size: NA; V gene: TRBV9; CDR3 protein: CASSSGSWETQYF; CDR3 DNA: TGTGCCAGCAGCTCGGGCAGTTGGGAGACCCAGTACTTC
J gene: TRBJ2-7; D gene: NA; clone size: NA; V gene: TRBV6-5; CDR3 protein: CASSPSGHEQYF; CDR3 DNA: TGTGCCAGCAGCCCCTCAGGGCACGAGCAGTACTTC
J gene: TRBJ1-2; D gene: TRBD1; clone size: once; V gene: TRBV29-1; CDR3 protein: CSVEDSSGGSGYTF; CDR3 DNA: TGCAGCGTTGAAGATTCATCAGGGGGCAGCGGCTACACCTTC
J gene: TRBJ2-7; D gene: NA; clone size: few; V gene: TRBV7-2; CDR3 protein: CASSFRGLGNEQYF; CDR3 DNA: TGTGCCAGCAGCTTCAGGGGTCTCGGGAACGAGCAGTACTTC
J gene: TRBJ1-5; D gene: NA; clone size: NA; V gene: TRBV6-5; CDR3 protein: CASSYSRGVGQPQHF; CDR3 DNA: TGTGCCAGCAGTTACTCGAGAGGGGTGGGTCAGCCCCAGCATTTT
J gene: TRBJ1-4; D gene: NA; clone size: NA; V gene: TRBV30; CDR3 protein: CAWSPRFNEKLFF; CDR3 DNA: TGTGCCTGGAGTCCCAGGTTTAATGAAAAACTGTTTTTT
J gene: TRBJ1-3; D gene: NA; clone size: NA; V gene: TRBV30; CDR3 protein: CAWSLERSRNTIYF; CDR3 DNA: TGTGCCTGGAGTTTGGAGCGCAGCAGAAACACCATATATTTT
J gene: TRBJ2-1; D gene: NA; clone size: once; V gene: TRBV2; CDR3 protein: CASSEEGLSYNEQFF; CDR3 DNA: TGTGCCAGCAGTGAAGAGGGACTGTCGTACAATGAGCAGTTCTTC
J gene: TRBJ2-1; D gene: NA; clone size: once; V gene: TRBV5-4; CDR3 protein: CASSPVDRGARRFF; CDR3 DNA: TGTGCCAGCAGCCCCGTCGATCGAGGAGCTAGGAGGTTCTTC
J gene: TRBJ1-1; D gene: NA; clone size: NA; V gene: TRBV25-1; CDR3 protein: CASSQSGAEAFF; CDR3 DNA: TGTGCCAGCAGCCAATCCGGGGCTGAAGCTTTCTTT
J gene: TRBJ2-7; D gene: TRBD1; clone size: NA; V gene: TRBV27; CDR3 protein: CASSPRDRHEQYF; CDR3 DNA: TGTGCCAGCAGTCCCCGGGACAGGCACGAGCAGTACTTC
J gene: TRBJ1-6; D gene: NA; clone size: NA; V gene: TRBV6-1; CDR3 protein: CASSEPPGYVSSYNSPLHF; CDR3 DNA: TGTGCCAGCAGTGAACCCCCTGGTTACGTGAGCTCCTATAATTCACCCCTCCACTTT
J gene: TRBJ2-1; D gene: NA; clone size: once; V gene: TRBV6-5; CDR3 protein: CASRTSPQGPNEQFF; CDR3 DNA: TGTGCCAGCAGAACCTCTCCCCAGGGGCCCAATGAGCAGTTCTTC
J gene: TRBJ2-2; D gene: NA; clone size: NA; V gene: TRBV2; CDR3 protein: CASWSSETNTGELFF; CDR3 DNA: TGTGCCAGCTGGTCTAGCGAAACGAACACCGGGGAGCTGTTTTTT
J gene: TRBJ2-7; D gene: TRBD2; clone size: NA; V gene: TRBV10-2; CDR3 protein: CASSRAGTSGMYEQYF; CDR3 DNA: TGCGCCAGCAGCCGGGCCGGGACTAGCGGGATGTACGAGCAGTACTTC
J gene: TRBJ2-7; D gene: TRBD1; clone size: NA; V gene: TRBV7-8; CDR3 protein: CASRQDRNGAYEQYF; CDR3 DNA: TGTGCCAGCAGACAGGACAGGAATGGGGCCTACGAGCAGTACTTC
J gene: TRBJ2-3; D gene: TRBD2; clone size: NA; V gene: TRBV10-3; CDR3 protein: CAISEREASTDTQYF; CDR3 DNA: TGTGCCATCAGTGAACGGGAGGCTAGCACAGATACGCAGTATTTT
J gene: TRBJ1-5; D gene: TRBD1; clone size: NA; V gene: TRBV18; CDR3 protein: CASSPGSTGGGQPQHF; CDR3 DNA: TGTGCCAGCTCACCAGGGTCTACAGGGGGCGGTCAGCCCCAGCATTTT
J gene: TRBJ1-1; D gene: NA; clone size: NA; V gene: TRBV19; CDR3 protein: CASSILGGPTEAFF; CDR3 DNA: TGTGCCAGTAGTATTTTGGGTGGCCCCACTGAAGCTTTCTTT
J gene: TRBJ1-2; D gene: NA; clone size: NA; V gene: TRBV7-9; CDR3 protein: CASSPGTSNTNYGYTF; CDR3 DNA: TGTGCCAGCAGCCCAGGGACGTCGAATACTAACTATGGCTACACCTTC
J gene: TRBJ1-1; D gene: NA; clone size: once; V gene: TRBV29-1; CDR3 protein: CSAETGTLSGAFF; CDR3 DNA: TGCAGCGCGGAAACCGGGACACTATCTGGGGCTTTCTTT
J gene: TRBJ2-7; D gene: NA; clone size: NA; V gene: TRBV7-2; CDR3 protein: CASSSPPGEQYF; CDR3 DNA: TGTGCCAGCAGCTCCCCTCCGGGAGAGCAGTACTTC
J gene: TRBJ1-2; D gene: NA; clone size: NA; V gene: TRBV29-1; CDR3 protein: CSVGLPYGYTF; CDR3 DNA: TGCAGCGTTGGGCTACCCTATGGCTACACCTTC
J gene: TRBJ1-6; D gene: NA; clone size: NA; V gene: TRBV27; CDR3 protein: CASSLMGRARYSPLHF; CDR3 DNA: TGTGCCAGCAGTTTAATGGGCAGGGCCCGATATTCACCCCTCCACTTT
J gene: TRBJ2-2; D gene: NA; clone size: NA; V gene: TRBV9; CDR3 protein: CASSLPGPGAGELFF; CDR3 DNA: TGTGCCAGCAGCCTCCCGGGCCCTGGCGCCGGGGAGCTGTTTTTT
J gene: TRBJ1-1; D gene: NA; clone size: NA; V gene: TRBV27; CDR3 protein: CASSPGRNTEAFF; CDR3 DNA: TGTGCCAGCAGCCCTGGAAGGAACACTGAAGCTTTCTTT
J gene: TRBJ1-6; D gene: NA; clone size: NA; V gene: TRBV12-3/TRBV12-4; CDR3 protein: CASNRGYNSPLHF; CDR3 DNA: TGTGCCAGCAACAGAGGCTATAATTCACCCCTCCACTTT
J gene: TRBJ1-1; D gene: NA; clone size: NA; V gene: TRBV2; CDR3 protein: CASRWVGNTEAFF; CDR3 DNA: TGTGCCAGCAGATGGGTGGGGAACACTGAAGCTTTCTTT
J gene: TRBJ2-5; D gene: TRBD2; clone size: NA; V gene: TRBV5-1; CDR3 protein: CASSLTGGGETQYF; CDR3 DNA: TGCGCCAGCAGCCTCACGGGGGGAGGAGAGACCCAGTACTTC
J gene: TRBJ2-7; D gene: NA; clone size: NA; V gene: TRBV10-3; CDR3 protein: CAIRALSSGDEQYF; CDR3 DNA: TGTGCCATCAGGGCCTTATCATCAGGAGACGAGCAGTACTTC